This TCR beta chain was found in a study of T-cell reconstitution after alpha-beta-depleted transplantation in children. Points from the study as a whole: T-cell counts and diversity were attributed mostly to newly produced T cells one year after transplant.

As for this clonotype: What it recognizes is unknown.

In germline, CDR1 is SGHAT, CDR2 FQNNGV. Trimming removed 3 bases from V and 6 bases from J; junction bases left unmatched: 5. The CDR3 spans 17 residues. Using unique molecular identifiers, the investigators prepared the TCRbeta library. Using its own MiXCR run on the PCR reads, TCRdb lists one record per CDR3 protein. This sample has hundreds of thousands of distinct CDR3 sequences, with approximately 10% found just once. The clonotype comes from a child under two years old with acute myeloid leukemia, due to receive a stem cell transplant. The sample here was PBMCs, taken before TCRalphabeta/CD19-depleted stem cell transplant. The chain couples TRBV11-2 to TRBJ2-1, with 16 bases identical to TRBD2. The CDR3 bases are TGTGCCAGCAGCTTGGGGACTAGCGGGAGGGGGAGCAATGAGCAGTTCTTC. The encoded protein is CASSLGTSGRGSNEQFF.